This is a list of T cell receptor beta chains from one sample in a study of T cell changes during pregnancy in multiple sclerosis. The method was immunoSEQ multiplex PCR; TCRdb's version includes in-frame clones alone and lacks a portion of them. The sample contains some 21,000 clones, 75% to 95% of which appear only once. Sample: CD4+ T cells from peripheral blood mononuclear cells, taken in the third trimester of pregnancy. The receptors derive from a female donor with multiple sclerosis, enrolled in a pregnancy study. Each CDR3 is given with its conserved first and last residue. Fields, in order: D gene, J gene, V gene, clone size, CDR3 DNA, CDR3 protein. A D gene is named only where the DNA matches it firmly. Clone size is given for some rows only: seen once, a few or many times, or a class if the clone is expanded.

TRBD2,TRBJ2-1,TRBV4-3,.,TGCGCCAGCAGCCTCCTCGGTCGGGGGGGGCTCCACAATGAGCAGTTCTTC,CASSLLGRGGLHNEQFF
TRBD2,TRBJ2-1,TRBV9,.,TGTGCCAGCAGCCAAGCGGGGGGGCCGGTTGAGCAGTTCTTC,CASSQAGGPVEQFF
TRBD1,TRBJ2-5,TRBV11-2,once,TGTGCCAGCAAAGACAGGGACCAAGAGACCCAGTACTTC,CASKDRDQETQYF
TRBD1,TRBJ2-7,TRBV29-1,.,TGCAGCGTAGATACAGGGGGTGACTACGAGCAGTACTTC,CSVDTGGDYEQYF
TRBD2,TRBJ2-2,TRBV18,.,TGTGCCAGCTCACCCTCGACGGGGGGGTCCGACACCGGGGAGCTGTTTTTT,CASSPSTGGSDTGELFF
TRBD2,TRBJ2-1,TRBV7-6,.,TGTGCCAGCAGCATACTAGCGGGGGGGCCGGGGAATAATGAGCAGTTCTTC,CASSILAGGPGNNEQFF
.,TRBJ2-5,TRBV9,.,TGTGCCAGCAGCGTAGCCCCGGGTAGGGAGACCCAGTACTTC,CASSVAPGRETQYF
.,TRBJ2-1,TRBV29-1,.,TGCAGCGTTGGAACTAGCTTGATCAATGAGCAGTTCTTC,CSVGTSLINEQFF
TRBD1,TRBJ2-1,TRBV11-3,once,TGTGCCAGCACACTTGGGGGTGACAGGGGGAATGAGCAGTTCTTC,CASTLGGDRGNEQFF
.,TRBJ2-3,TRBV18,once,TGTGCCAGCTCACCAACGCAGTCAGATACGCAGTATTTT,CASSPTQSDTQYF
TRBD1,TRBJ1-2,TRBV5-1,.,TGCGCCAGCAGCCTAAGACAGGGGAGAGGATATGGCTACACCTTC,CASSLRQGRGYGYTF
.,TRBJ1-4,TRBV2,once,TGTGCCACTACGAAGACAACTAATGAAAAACTGTTTTTT,CATTKTTNEKLFF
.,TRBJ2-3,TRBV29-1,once,TGCAGCGCCGAGGTCGTACCTAGTTCGCATACGCAGTATTTT,CSAEVVPSSHTQYF
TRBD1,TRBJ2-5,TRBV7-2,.,TGTGCCAGCAGCTTATACAGGGGGCGGCAAGAGACCCAGTACTTC,CASSLYRGRQETQYF
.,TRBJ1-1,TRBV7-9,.,TGTGCCAGCAGCTTAATGGCTTTGAACACTGAAGCTTTCTTT,CASSLMALNTEAFF
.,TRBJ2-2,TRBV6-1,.,TGTGCCAGCCAGGAGACAGCGAACACCGGGGAGCTGTTTTTT,CASQETANTGELFF